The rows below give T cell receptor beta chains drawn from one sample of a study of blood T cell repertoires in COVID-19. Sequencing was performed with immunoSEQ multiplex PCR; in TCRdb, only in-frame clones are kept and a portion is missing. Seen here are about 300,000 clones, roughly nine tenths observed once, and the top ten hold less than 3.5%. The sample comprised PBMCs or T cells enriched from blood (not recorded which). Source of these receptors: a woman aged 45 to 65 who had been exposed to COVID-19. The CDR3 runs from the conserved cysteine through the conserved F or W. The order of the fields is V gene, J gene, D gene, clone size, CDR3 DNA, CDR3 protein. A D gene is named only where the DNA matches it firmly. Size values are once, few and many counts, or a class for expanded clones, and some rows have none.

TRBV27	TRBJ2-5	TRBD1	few	TGTGCCACACACTCGACAGGGGACCAAGAGACCCAGTACTTC	CATHSTGDQETQYF
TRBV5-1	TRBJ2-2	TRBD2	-	TGCGCCAGCAGCTTAGCGGGGGGGTCGAACACCGGGGAGCTGTTTTTT	CASSLAGGSNTGELFF
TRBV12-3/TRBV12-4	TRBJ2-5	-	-	TGTGCCAGCAGTCTCAGGCCCCAAGAGACCCAGTACTTC	CASSLRPQETQYF
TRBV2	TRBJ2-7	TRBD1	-	TGTGCCAGCAGACCCGACAGGGTCGAGCAGTACTTC	CASRPDRVEQYF
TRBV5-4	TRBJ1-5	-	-	TGTGCCAGCAGCTTAGGAGGGACGGGCAATCAGCCCCAGCATTTT	CASSLGGTGNQPQHF
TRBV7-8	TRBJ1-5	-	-	TGTGCCAGCAGCTTAGAGAACCGGGAAGTCAATCAGCCCCAGCATTTT	CASSLENREVNQPQHF
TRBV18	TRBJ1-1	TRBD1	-	TGTGCCAGCTCACCAAAACAGGGGTTTGAAGCTTTCTTT	CASSPKQGFEAFF
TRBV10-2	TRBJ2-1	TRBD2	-	TGCGCCAGCAGTGAGTCTGTTAGCGGGGGTTTAAATGAGCAGTTCTTC	CASSESVSGGLNEQFF
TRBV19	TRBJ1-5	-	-	TGTGCCAGTAGTATCTTTGGACAGAATCAGCCCCAGCATTTT	CASSIFGQNQPQHF
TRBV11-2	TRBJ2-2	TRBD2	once	TGTGCCAGCAGCTTAGAGGCGCGGGGGGCGAACGGGGAGCTGTTTTTT	CASSLEARGANGELFF
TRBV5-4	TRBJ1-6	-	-	TGTGCCAGCAGCTTGGTCCCCCCGAATTCACCCCTCCACTTT	CASSLVPPNSPLHF
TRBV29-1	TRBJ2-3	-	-	TGCAGCGTTGAAGATCCATTGGGTGGGGCCACAGATACGCAGTATTTT	CSVEDPLGGATDTQYF
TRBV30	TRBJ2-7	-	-	TGTGCCTGGAGTTTGGGGGGGCCCTACGAGCAGTACTTC	CAWSLGGPYEQYF
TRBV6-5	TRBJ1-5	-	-	TGTGCCAGCAGACCAGCAGGTAATAGCAATCAGCCCCAGCATTTT	CASRPAGNSNQPQHF
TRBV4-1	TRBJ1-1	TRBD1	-	TGCGCCAGCAGTGGACAGGGATACACTGAAGCTTTCTTT	CASSGQGYTEAFF
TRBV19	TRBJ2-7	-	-	TGTGCCAGTAGCTCAGGGGCAGGCTGGGCCTACGAGCAGTACTTC	CASSSGAGWAYEQYF
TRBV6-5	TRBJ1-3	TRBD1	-	TGTGCCAGCACCAGAGATGGACAGGGAGGGAACACCATATATTTT	CASTRDGQGGNTIYF
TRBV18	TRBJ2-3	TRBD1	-	TGTGCCAGCTCACCACGGGACAGGGGTGGAGATACGCAGTATTTT	CASSPRDRGGDTQYF
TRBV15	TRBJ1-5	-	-	TGTGCCACCAGCAGAGATGGAGCCCGAAATCAGCCCCAGCATTTT	CATSRDGARNQPQHF
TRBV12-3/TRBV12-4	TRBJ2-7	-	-	TGTGCCAGCAGCAGACAGCCCTACGAGCAGTACTTC	CASSRQPYEQYF
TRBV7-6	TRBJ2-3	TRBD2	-	TGTGCCAGCAGCCCCACTAGCGACCTACGGCATTATTTT	CASSPTSDLRHYF
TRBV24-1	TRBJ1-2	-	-	TGTGCCACCAGCGGTTATAACTATGGCTACACCTTC	CATSGYNYGYTF
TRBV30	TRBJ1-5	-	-	TGTGCCTGGAGTGTCAATAGCAATCAGCCCCAGCATTTT	CAWSVNSNQPQHF
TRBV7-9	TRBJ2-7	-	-	TGTGCCAGCAGCGGGACTTCGAGCTCCTACGAGCAGTACTTC	CASSGTSSSYEQYF
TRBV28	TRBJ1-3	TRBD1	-	TGTGCCAGCAGACCCTGGACAGGCGGAATCTCTGGAAACACCATATATTTT	CASRPWTGGISGNTIYF
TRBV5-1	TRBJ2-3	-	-	TGCGCCAGCAGCGCAGGGGGGCACACTAGCACAGATACGCAGTATTTT	CASSAGGHTSTDTQYF
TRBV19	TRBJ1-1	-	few	TGTGCCAGTAGTATGGAGGCAGGCTCCACTGAAGCTTTCTTT	CASSMEAGSTEAFF
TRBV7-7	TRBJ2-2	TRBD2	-	TGTGCTAGCAGCCCTTCCTCGGGACTAGCGTCCGGGGAGCTGTTTTTT	CASSPSSGLASGELFF
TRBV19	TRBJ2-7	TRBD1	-	TGTGCCAGTAGTATTGCCGGGACAGGGAAAGTCGAGCAGTACTTC	CASSIAGTGKVEQYF
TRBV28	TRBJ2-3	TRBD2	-	TGTGCCAGCAGTTCCCCTGCGGGAGGGGATGATACGCAGTATTTT	CASSSPAGGDDTQYF
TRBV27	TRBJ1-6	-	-	TGTGCCAGCATGGTTCAGGCGAATTCACCCCTCCACTTT	CASMVQANSPLHF
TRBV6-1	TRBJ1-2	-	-	TGTGCCAGCAGTGAACCCACTTCTAACTATGGCTACACCTTC	CASSEPTSNYGYTF
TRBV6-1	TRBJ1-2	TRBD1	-	TGTGCCAGCAGTGAAGCAGTGCGTGTACAGGGGTCGCCTGAAAACTATGGCTACACCTTC	CASSEAVRVQGSPENYGYTF
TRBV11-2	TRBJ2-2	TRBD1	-	TGTGCCAGCACCCCGCCCCGGGACAGGGCAAGGGCCGGGGAGCTGTTTTTT	CASTPPRDRARAGELFF
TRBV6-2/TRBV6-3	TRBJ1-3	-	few	TGTGCCAGCAGTCAGCGCGGGCTCGTGTCTGGAAACACCATATATTTT	CASSQRGLVSGNTIYF
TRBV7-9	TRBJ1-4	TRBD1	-	TGTGCCAGCAGCATTGGGACAGGCCCGGGGAATGAAAAACTGTTTTTT	CASSIGTGPGNEKLFF
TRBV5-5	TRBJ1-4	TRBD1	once	TGTGCCAGCAAGACTGGCAGGGGGTTAGATGAAAAACTGTTTTTT	CASKTGRGLDEKLFF
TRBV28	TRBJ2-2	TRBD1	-	TGTGCCAGCAGCTTGGACAGGACGGGTTGGAACACCGGGGAGCTGTTTTTT	CASSLDRTGWNTGELFF
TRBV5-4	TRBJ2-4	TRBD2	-	TGTGCCAGCAGCGTCGGTGGCGGGGGGGCGGACGTAGCCAAAAACATTCAGTACTTC	CASSVGGGGADVAKNIQYF